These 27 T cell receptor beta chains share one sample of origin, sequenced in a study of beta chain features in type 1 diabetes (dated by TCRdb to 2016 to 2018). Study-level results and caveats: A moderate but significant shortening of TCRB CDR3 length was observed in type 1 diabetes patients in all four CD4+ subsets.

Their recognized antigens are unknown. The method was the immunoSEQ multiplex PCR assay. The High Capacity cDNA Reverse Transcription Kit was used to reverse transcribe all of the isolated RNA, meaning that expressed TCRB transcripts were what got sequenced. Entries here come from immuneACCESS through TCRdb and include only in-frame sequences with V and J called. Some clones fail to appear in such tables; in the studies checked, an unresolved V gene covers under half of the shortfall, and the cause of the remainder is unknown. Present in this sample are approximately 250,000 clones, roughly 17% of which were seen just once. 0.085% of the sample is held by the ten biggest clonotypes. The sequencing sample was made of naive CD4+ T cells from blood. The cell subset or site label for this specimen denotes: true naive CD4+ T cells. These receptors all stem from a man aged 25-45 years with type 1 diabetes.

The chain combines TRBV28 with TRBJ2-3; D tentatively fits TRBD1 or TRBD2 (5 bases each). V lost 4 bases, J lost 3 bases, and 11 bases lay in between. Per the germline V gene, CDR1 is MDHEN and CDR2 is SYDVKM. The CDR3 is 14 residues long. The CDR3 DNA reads TGTGCCAGCAGTTCTGGGACCCCGACAGATACGCAGTATTTT. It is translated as CASSSGTPTDTQYF.

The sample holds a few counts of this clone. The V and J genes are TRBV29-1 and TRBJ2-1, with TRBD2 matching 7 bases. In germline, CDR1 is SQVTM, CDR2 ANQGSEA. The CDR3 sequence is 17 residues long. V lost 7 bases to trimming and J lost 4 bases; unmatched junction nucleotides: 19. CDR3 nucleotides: TGCAGCGCCTCCATGGCTCCGGGGAGGGCTTCATACAATGAGCAGTTCTTC. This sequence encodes CSASMAPGRASYNEQFF.

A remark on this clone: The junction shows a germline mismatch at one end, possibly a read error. The chain's CDR3 is CASSVGTVYFF. In DNA form, the CDR3 reads TGCGCCAGCAGTGTTGGGACCGTATACTTTTTC. The chain is built from TRBV10-2 and TRBJ2-4; D is perhaps TRBD1 or TRBD2 (5 bases each). The CDR3 runs to 11 residues. The germline gives CDR1 WSHSY, CDR2 SAAADI.

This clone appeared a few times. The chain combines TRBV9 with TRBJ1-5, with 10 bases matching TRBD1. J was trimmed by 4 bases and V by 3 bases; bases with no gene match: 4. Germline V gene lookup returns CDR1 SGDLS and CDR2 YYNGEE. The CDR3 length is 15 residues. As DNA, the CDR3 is TGTGCCAGCAGCGCGGGACAGGGGATGAATCAGCCCCAGCATTTT. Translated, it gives CASSAGQGMNQPQHF.

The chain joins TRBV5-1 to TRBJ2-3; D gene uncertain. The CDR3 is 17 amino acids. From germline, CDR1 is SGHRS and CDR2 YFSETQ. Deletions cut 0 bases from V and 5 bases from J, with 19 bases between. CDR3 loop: CASSLERPDGWVDTQYF. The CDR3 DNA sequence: TGCGCCAGCAGCTTGGAGAGGCCTGACGGCTGGGTAGATACGCAGTATTTT.

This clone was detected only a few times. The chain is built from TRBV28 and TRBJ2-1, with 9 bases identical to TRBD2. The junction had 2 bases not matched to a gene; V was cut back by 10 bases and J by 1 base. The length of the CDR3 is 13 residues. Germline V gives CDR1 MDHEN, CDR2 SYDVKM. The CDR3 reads CAISGRSYNEQFF. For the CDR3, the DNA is TGTGCCATTAGCGGGAGATCCTACAATGAGCAGTTCTTC.

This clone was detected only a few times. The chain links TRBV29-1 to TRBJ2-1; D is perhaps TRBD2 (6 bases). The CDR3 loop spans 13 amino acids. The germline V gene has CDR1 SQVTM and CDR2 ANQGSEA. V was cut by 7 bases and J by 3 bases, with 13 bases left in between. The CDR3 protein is CSGKGLYYNEQFF. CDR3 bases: TGCAGCGGTAAGGGACTTTACTACAATGAGCAGTTCTTC.

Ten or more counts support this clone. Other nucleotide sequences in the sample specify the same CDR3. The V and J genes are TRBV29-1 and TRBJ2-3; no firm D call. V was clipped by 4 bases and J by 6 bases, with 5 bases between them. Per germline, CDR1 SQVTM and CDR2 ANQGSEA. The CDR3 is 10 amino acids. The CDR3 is CSVVRDTQYF. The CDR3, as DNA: TGCAGCGTTGTGCGGGATACGCAGTATTTT.

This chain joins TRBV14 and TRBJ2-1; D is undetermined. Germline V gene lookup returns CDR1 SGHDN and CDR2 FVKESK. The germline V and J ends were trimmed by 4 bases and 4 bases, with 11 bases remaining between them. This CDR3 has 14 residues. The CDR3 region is CASSRYDWYNEQFF. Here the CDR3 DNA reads TGTGCCAGCAGCCGATATGATTGGTACAATGAGCAGTTCTTC.

CDR3 sequence: CSVEGRGLNTEAFF. Written as DNA, the CDR3 is TGCAGCGTTGAAGGCAGGGGGTTGAACACTGAAGCTTTCTTT. The chain joins TRBV29-1 to TRBJ1-1, with TRBD1 matching 7 bases. Germline loops: CDR1 SQVTM, CDR2 ANQGSEA. The CDR3 runs 14 residues. V was clipped by 1 base and J by 0 bases; unmatched bases: 2.

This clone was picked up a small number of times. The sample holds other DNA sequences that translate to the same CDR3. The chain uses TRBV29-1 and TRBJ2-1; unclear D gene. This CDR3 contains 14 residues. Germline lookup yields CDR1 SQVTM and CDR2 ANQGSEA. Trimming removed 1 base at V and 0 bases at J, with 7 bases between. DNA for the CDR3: TGCAGCGTTGAAGGGAGAAGCTCCTACAATGAGCAGTTCTTC. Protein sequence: CSVEGRSSYNEQFF.

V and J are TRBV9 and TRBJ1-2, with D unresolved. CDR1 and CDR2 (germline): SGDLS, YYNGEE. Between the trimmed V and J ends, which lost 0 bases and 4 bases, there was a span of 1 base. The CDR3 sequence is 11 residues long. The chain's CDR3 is CASSVVYGYTF. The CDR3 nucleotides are TGTGCCAGCAGCGTAGTCTATGGCTACACCTTC.

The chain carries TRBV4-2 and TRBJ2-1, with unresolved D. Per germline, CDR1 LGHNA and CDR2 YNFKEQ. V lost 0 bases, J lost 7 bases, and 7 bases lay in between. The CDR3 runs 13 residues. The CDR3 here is CASSQDVRNEQFF. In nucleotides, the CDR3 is TGTGCCAGCAGCCAAGATGTGCGTAATGAGCAGTTCTTC.

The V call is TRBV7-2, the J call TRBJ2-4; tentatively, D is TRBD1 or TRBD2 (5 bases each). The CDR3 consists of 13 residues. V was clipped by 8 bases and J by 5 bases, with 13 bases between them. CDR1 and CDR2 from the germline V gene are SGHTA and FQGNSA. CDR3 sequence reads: CASGPGTQNIQYF. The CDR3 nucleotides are TGTGCCAGCGGCCCCGGGACCCAAAACATTCAGTACTTC.

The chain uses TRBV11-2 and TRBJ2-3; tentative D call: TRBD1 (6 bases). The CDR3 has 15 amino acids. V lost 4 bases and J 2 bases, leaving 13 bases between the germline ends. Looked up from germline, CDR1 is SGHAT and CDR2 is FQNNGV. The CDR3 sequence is CASSSQGSNTDTQYF. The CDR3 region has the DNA TGTGCCAGCAGCTCACAGGGTAGTAACACAGATACGCAGTATTTT.

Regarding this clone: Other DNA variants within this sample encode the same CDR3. As DNA, the CDR3 is TGCAGTGCGAGCGGCTCCTACGAGCAGTACTTC. This encodes CSASGSYEQYF. The chain joins TRBV20-1 to TRBJ2-7, with D perhaps matching TRBD2 (5 bases). The CDR3 contains 11 residues. The V and J ends lost 6 bases and 0 bases respectively, with 6 bases between them. The germline V gene has CDR1 DFQATT and CDR2 SNEGSKA (reference sequence).

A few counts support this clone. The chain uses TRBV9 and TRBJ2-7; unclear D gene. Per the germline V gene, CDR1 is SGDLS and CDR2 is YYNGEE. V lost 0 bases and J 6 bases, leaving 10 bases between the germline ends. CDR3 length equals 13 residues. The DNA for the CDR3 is TGTGCCAGCAGCGTAGCAGGTCCCCTCGAGCAGTACTTC. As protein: CASSVAGPLEQYF.

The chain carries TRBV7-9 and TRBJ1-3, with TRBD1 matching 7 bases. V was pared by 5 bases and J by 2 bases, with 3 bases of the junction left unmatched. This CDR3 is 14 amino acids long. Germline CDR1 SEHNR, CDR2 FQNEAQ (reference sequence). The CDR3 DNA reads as TGTGCCAGCAGCCGCGACAGGGCTGGAAACACCATATATTTT. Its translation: CASSRDRAGNTIYF. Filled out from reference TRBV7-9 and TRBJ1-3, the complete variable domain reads DTGVSQNPRHKITKRGQNVTFRCDPISEHNRLYWYRQTLGQGPEFLTYFQNEAQLEKSRLLSDRFSAERPKGSFSTLEIQRTEQGDSAMYLCASSRDRAGNTIYFGEGSWLTVV.

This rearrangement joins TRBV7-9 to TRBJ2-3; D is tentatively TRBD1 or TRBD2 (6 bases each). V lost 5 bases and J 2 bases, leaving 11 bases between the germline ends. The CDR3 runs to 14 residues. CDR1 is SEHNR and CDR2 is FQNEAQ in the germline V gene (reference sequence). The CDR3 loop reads CASSPRGDTDTQYF. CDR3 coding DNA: TGTGCCAGCAGCCCAAGGGGGGACACAGATACGCAGTATTTT.

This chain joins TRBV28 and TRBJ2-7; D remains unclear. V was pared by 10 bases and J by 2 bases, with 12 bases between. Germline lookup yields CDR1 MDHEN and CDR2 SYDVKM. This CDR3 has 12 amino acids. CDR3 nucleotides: TGTGCCACCCAGGCCGGTACCTACGAGCAGTACTTC. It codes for CATQAGTYEQYF. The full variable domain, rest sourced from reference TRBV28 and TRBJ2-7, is DVKVTQSSRYLVKRTGEKVFLECVQDMDHENMFWYRQDPGLGLRLIYFSYDVKMKEKGDIPEGYSVSREKKERFSLILESASTNQTSMYLCATQAGTYEQYFGPGTRLTVT.

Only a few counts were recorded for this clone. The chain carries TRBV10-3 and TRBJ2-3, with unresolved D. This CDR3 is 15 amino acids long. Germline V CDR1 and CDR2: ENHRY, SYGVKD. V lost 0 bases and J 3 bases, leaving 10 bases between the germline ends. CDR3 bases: TGTGCCATCAGTGAGTCCGGCGGAGAAACAGATACGCAGTATTTT. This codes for CAISESGGETDTQYF.

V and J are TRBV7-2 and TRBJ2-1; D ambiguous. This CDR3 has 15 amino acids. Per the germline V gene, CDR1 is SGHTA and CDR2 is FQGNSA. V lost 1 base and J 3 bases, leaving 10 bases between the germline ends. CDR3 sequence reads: CASSLGTGVYNEQFF. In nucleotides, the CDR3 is TGTGCCAGCAGCTTAGGGACCGGCGTCTACAATGAGCAGTTCTTC.

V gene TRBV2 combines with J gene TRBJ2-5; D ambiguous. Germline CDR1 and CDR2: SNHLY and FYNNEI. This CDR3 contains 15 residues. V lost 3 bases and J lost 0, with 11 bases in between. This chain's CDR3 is CASSERLQYQETQYF. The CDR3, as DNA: TGTGCCAGCAGTGAGCGGCTACAGTACCAAGAGACCCAGTACTTC.

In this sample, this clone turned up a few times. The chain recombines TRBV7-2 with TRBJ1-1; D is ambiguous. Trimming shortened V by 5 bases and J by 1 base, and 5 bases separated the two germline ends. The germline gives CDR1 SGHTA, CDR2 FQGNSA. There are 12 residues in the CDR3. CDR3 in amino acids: CASSRKNTEAFF. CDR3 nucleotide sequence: TGTGCCAGCAGCCGTAAGAACACTGAAGCTTTCTTT.

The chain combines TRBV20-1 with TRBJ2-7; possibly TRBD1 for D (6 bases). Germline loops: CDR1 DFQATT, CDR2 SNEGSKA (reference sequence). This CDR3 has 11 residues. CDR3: CSAGDGYEQYF. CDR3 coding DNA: TGCAGCGCAGGGGATGGCTACGAGCAGTACTTC.

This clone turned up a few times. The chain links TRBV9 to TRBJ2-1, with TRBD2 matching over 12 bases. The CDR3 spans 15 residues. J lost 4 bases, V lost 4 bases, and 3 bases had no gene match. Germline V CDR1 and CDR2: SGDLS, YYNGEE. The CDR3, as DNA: TGTGCCAGCAGCTTGGGACTAGCGGGTTACAATGAGCAGTTCTTC. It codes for CASSLGLAGYNEQFF.

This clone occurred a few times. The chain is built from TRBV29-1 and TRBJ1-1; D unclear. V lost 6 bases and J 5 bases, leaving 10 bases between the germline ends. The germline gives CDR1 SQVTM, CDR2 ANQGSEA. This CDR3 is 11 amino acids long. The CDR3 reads CSVRRGTEAFF. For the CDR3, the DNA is TGCAGCGTGCGCCGGGGTACTGAAGCTTTCTTT.